Each of the 22 T cell receptor beta chains below was sequenced from the same sample in a study of identical twins. MiXCR was run by TCRdb on the 5' RACE reads, yielding one entry per CDR3 protein. Among a few hundred thousand distinct CDR3 sequences listed, about 8.9% were seen once. These sequences were also reported in another study, on yellow fever vaccine responses in identical twins.

Sequencing was carried out using CD8+ T cells sorted from blood. Receptors were obtained from a woman aged 18-30 years in good health.

This chain joins TRBV5-1 and TRBJ2-1, with D perhaps being TRBD1 or TRBD2 (5 bases each). Germline V gene lookup returns CDR1 SGHRS and CDR2 YFSETQ. Trimming stripped 3 bases from V and 8 bases from J, with 18 bases between. The CDR3 sequence is 15 residues long. The DNA of the CDR3 is TGCGCCAGCAGCTGGGGGACCCGTACATTCCATGAGCAGTTCTTC. Its translation is CASSWGTRTFHEQFF.

This clonotype was seen many times. J is TRBJ2-2 and V is TRBV28; TRBD2 matches 7 bases. The ends lost 5 bases at V and 7 bases at J; junction bases unmatched: 10. Germline assignment: CDR1 MDHEN and CDR2 SYDVKM. There are 15 residues in the CDR3. The CDR3 loop is CASSRGEGSVGELFF. CDR3 nucleotide sequence: TGTGCCAGCAGTCGCGGGGAGGGGTCGGTCGGGGAGCTGTTTTTT.

This clonotype was recorded a few times. V and J are TRBV7-6 and TRBJ1-1, with 8 bases lining up with TRBD1. There are 16 residues in the CDR3. The germline CDR1 and CDR2 sequences are SGHVS and FNYEAQ. Trimming took 4 bases from V and 11 from J; bases not matched to a gene: 18. The CDR3 protein is CASSSVGADRARGAFF. The CDR3 region has the DNA TGTGCCAGCAGCTCCGTCGGGGCGGACAGGGCCCGAGGGGCTTTCTTT.

This clonotype was seen ten or more times. This chain links TRBV4-1 with TRBJ2-7; 9 bases line up with TRBD2. CDR1 and CDR2 from the germline V gene are MGHRA and YSYEKL. The CDR3 has 16 residues. V shed 2 bases and J 4 bases; nucleotides not matched to a gene: 9. CDR3 nucleotide sequence: TGCGCCAGCAGCCAAAGGTCGGTAGCGGGAGCTTACGAGCAGTACTTC. Its protein is CASSQRSVAGAYEQYF.

The J gene is TRBJ2-1, the V gene TRBV10-2, with D tentatively TRBD2 (6 bases). V lost 6 bases to trimming and J lost 5 bases, with 14 bases between them. Germline CDR1 WSHSY, CDR2 SAAADI. This CDR3 is built from 14 residues. CDR3 nucleotide sequence: TGCGCCAGCAGGTTCTTCGGGAGCGACAATGAGCAGTTCTTC. Its translation is CASRFFGSDNEQFF.

This clonotype was counted between two and nine times. This chain joins TRBV11-2 and TRBJ2-1; TRBD2 aligns across 10 bases. The germline V gene encodes CDR1 SGHAT and CDR2 FQNNGV. CDR3 length: 15 amino acids. Unmatched junction bases numbered 9, after V lost 5 bases and J lost 8 bases. CDR3: CASSKGLAGVDEQFF. DNA for the CDR3: TGTGCCAGCAGCAAGGGGCTAGCGGGAGTAGATGAGCAGTTCTTC.

There are many counts of this clonotype. The chain carries TRBV7-9 and TRBJ2-7, with 9 bases fitting TRBD2. The J segment lost 4 bases and the V segment lost 5 bases, leaving 12 bases of the junction unmatched. Germline V CDR1 and CDR2: SEHNR, FQNEAQ (reference sequence). The CDR3 is made up of 16 amino acids. This CDR3 reads CASSGPGTSFPYEQYF. CDR3 DNA sequence: TGTGCCAGCAGCGGGCCAGGGACTAGCTTTCCTTACGAGCAGTACTTC.

This clonotype came up a few times. V is TRBV18 and J is TRBJ2-7, with unresolved D. V lost 5 bases and J lost 6, with 17 bases in between. The germline V gene has CDR1 KGHSH and CDR2 LQKENI. The length of the CDR3 is 14 residues. The CDR3 sequence is CASSFPNSRGEQYF. CDR3 DNA: TGTGCCAGCTCATTTCCCAATTCGAGAGGCGAGCAGTACTTC.

This clonotype was counted many times. The chain employs TRBV6-1 and TRBJ2-6; D is unclear. Germline-derived CDR1 and CDR2 are MNHNS and SASEGT. The CDR3 has 17 amino acids. V was shortened by 8 bases and J by 2 bases, with 19 bases between the two germline ends. CDR3 residues: CASQGPGREAGANVLTF. The CDR3 nucleotides read TGTGCCAGCCAAGGCCCAGGCAGAGAGGCTGGGGCCAACGTCCTGACTTTC.

Note on this clonotype: Its ends do not fully match the called genes, so a read error is possible. The rearrangement uses TRBV12-3 or TRBV12-4 and TRBJ2-1, with D unclear. CDR3 size: 18 residues. The CDR3 region is CACSLVSGRTNRVNEQFF. The CDR3 nucleotides read TGTGCCTGCAGTTTAGTTTCGGGCCGCACCAACCGAGTCAATGAGCAGTTCTTC.

The table lists this clonotype with a few counts. The genes are TRBV20-1 and TRBJ2-7, with 9 positions matching TRBD1. Losses at the gene ends were 6 bases for V and 5 bases for J; bases not matched to a gene: 8. CDR3 length equals 13 residues. Germline V gene sequence: CDR1 DFQATT, CDR2 SNEGSKA (reference sequence). The CDR3 nucleotides read TGCAGTGCCCACAGGGGGCTCTTGGACGAGCAGTACTTC. Encoded protein: CSAHRGLLDEQYF.

This clonotype was seen at least ten times. V is TRBV29-1 and J is TRBJ2-2, with TRBD2 identical over 11 bases. Per germline, CDR1 SQVTM and CDR2 ANQGSEA. CDR3 length equals 15 residues. The ends lost 7 bases at V and 1 base at J; junction bases unmatched: 5. The CDR3 coding sequence is TGCAGCGCCTTACTAGCGGGGGTGAACACCGGGGAGCTGTTTTTT. Protein: CSALLAGVNTGELFF.

The chain carries TRBV7-9 and TRBJ2-1, with 7 nucleotides matching TRBD2. This CDR3 contains 15 residues. The trim removed 2 bases at V and 4 bases at J, leaving 5 bases unmatched. Looked up from germline, CDR1 is SEHNR and CDR2 is FQNEAQ (reference sequence). The chain's CDR3 is CASSLSTGLYNEQFF. The CDR3 bases are TGTGCCAGCAGCTTAAGTACGGGACTATACAATGAGCAGTTCTTC.

The chain has TRBV10-1 and TRBJ2-3; 13 nucleotides match TRBD2. The germline gives CDR1 WNHNN, CDR2 SYGVQD (reference sequence). The CDR3 loop spans 20 amino acids. Trimming at V came to 0 bases and at J to 4 bases, leaving 13 bases not matched to a gene. CDR3 region: CASSESELGLAGVPPDTQYF. In DNA form, the CDR3 reads TGCGCCAGCAGTGAGTCGGAGTTAGGACTAGCGGGAGTTCCGCCAGATACGCAGTATTTT.

This clonotype was recorded many times. For the CDR3, the DNA is TGTGCCAGCAGCCAAGAACTTAATAAGACGGAACAGGGTCATCATGAGCAGTTCTTC. Residues: CASSQELNKTEQGHHEQFF. The rearrangement links TRBV3-1 to TRBJ2-1, with D possibly being TRBD1 (6 bases). The germline V gene has CDR1 LGHDT and CDR2 YNNKEL (reference sequence). Trimming pared 0 bases from V and 8 bases from J, leaving 26 bases between. The CDR3 spans 19 residues.

The rearrangement joins TRBV4-1 to TRBJ2-2; D perhaps matches TRBD1 (6 bases). The ends were cut back, 1 base at V and 0 bases at J, with 9 bases in the middle. The CDR3 consists of 16 residues. Germline V gene data show CDR1 as MGHRA and CDR2 as YSYEKL. The CDR3 loop is CASSQGTDTNTGELFF. The CDR3 DNA is TGCGCCAGCAGCCAAGGGACAGATACGAACACCGGGGAGCTGTTTTTT.

This clonotype came up once. A much bigger clone sits one base away, suggesting this may be a read error. The gene calls are TRBV5-1 and TRBJ2-3; TRBD2 matches 10 bases. The V segment lost 4 bases and the J segment 0 bases; nucleotides outside the gene matches: 2. Germline values: CDR1 SGHRS, CDR2 YFSETQ. The length of the CDR3 is 15 residues. In DNA form, the CDR3 reads TGCGCCAGCAGCCAGACTAGCGGGAGCACAGATACGCAGTATTTT. It codes for CASSQTSGSTDTQYF.

This clonotype was detected many times. The V and J genes are TRBV12-3 or TRBV12-4 and TRBJ1-6; D may be TRBD1 (5 bases). The CDR3 is 15 amino acids. V dropped 6 bases and J dropped 10 bases, with 19 bases sitting between them. The CDR3 sequence is CASSSGGEGGSPLHF. CDR3 DNA sequence: TGTGCCAGCAGCTCGGGAGGGGAGGGTGGCTCACCCCTCCACTTT.

The chain joins TRBV6-2 or TRBV6-3 to TRBJ2-7; TRBD1 matches 9 bases. V was clipped by 4 bases and J by 5 bases; unmatched bases: 9. Germline CDR1 is MNHEY and CDR2 is SVGEGT. The length of the CDR3 is 15 residues. CDR3 loop: CASSSYRGRFDEQYF. In nucleotides, the CDR3 is TGTGCCAGCAGTTCTTACAGGGGGCGTTTCGACGAGCAGTACTTC.

The chain joins TRBV3-1 to TRBJ2-1; TRBD1 agrees at 9 bases. Germline V gene data show CDR1 as LGHDT and CDR2 as YNNKEL (reference sequence). The ends lost 6 bases at V and 8 bases at J; junction bases unmatched: 11. The CDR3 runs to 15 residues. The CDR3 spells CASRGDREGLDEQFF. In nucleotides, the CDR3 is TGTGCCAGCAGAGGGGACAGGGAAGGTTTGGATGAGCAGTTCTTC.

This clonotype has a count of ten or more. The chain carries TRBV11-1 and TRBJ2-1; 8 nucleotides match TRBD2. The CDR3 sequence is 18 residues long. Germline V gene data show CDR1 as SGHAT and CDR2 as FQDESV (reference sequence). With V trimmed by 6 bases and J by 2 bases, 15 bases remained unmatched. This chain's CDR3 is CASRENRGGWSAYNEQFF. The CDR3 nucleotides read TGTGCCAGCAGAGAGAACCGGGGGGGGTGGAGCGCCTACAATGAGCAGTTCTTC. The entire variable domain, with the rest obtained from reference TRBV11-1 and TRBJ2-1, is as follows: EAEVAQSPRYKITEKSQAVAFWCDPISGHATLYWYRQILGQGPELLVQFQDESVVDDSQLPKDRFSAERLKGVDSTLKIQPAELGDSAMYLCASRENRGGWSAYNEQFFGPGTRLTVL.

The chain's CDR3 is CASSEGTSNYGYTF. The CDR3 coding sequence is TGCGCCAGCAGTGAAGGGACTAGTAACTATGGCTACACCTTC. V usage is TRBV10-1 and J usage is TRBJ1-2; possibly TRBD1 for D (5 bases). V lost 3 bases and J 1 base, leaving 9 bases between the germline ends. CDR1 WNHNN and CDR2 SYGVQD come from the germline V gene (reference sequence). The CDR3 length is 14 residues.